This TCR beta chain was found in a study of shared clonotypes between healthy human individuals. Replicate PCRs were loaded with approximately 310 ng DNA from unsorted PBMC, about 30,000 T cell genomes. TCRdb keeps only in-frame clones here, not all; method: immunoSEQ multiplex PCR. The sample holds about 490,000 clones; 79% are singletons and the top ten take approximately 12%. Germline CDR1 is SGHRS and CDR2 is YFSETQ. Between the trimmed V and J ends, which lost 4 bases and 0 bases, there was a span of 12 bases. This CDR3 comprises 15 residues. This sequence originates from a middle-aged woman in good health. Some clones in this sample may be carry-over from other donors' samples. This chain uses TRBV5-1 with TRBJ2-3; D perhaps matches TRBD1 (5 bases). The sequencing input was PBMCs. CDR3 sequence: CASSTGPGSTDTQYF. In DNA form, the CDR3 reads TGCGCCAGCAGCACAGGACCCGGTAGCACAGATACGCAGTATTTT.